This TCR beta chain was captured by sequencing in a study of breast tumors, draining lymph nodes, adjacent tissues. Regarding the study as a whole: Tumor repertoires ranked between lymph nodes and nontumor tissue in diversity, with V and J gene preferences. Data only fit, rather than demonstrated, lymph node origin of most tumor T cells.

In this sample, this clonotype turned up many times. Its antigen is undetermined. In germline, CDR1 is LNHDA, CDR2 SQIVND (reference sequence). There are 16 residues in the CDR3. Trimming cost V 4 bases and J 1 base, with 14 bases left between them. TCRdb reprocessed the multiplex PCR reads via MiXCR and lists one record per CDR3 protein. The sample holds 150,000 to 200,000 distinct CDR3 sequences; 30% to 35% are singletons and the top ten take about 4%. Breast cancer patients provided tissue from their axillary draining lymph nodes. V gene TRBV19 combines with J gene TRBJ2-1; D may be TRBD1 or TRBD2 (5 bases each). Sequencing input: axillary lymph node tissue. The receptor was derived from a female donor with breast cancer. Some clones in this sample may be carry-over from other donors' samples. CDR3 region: CASSNRGERSYNEQFF. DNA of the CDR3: TGTGCCAGTAGTAATCGAGGGGAGAGGTCCTACAATGAGCAGTTCTTC.